The 9 T cell receptor beta chains presented below share a single source sample, sequenced in a study of T cell responses to AZD1222 COVID-19 vaccine. Assay: immunoSEQ multiplex PCR; the TCRdb copy retains only in-frame clones and omits some. This sample carries roughly 180,000 clones, roughly nine tenths of them seen once, and the ten largest clones take approximately 1.2%. The sequences come from peripheral blood, collected 28 days after the second AZD1222 dose. All receptors come from an adult who received the AZD1222 COVID-19 vaccine.

The chain recombines TRBV28 with TRBJ1-5, with 9 nucleotides matching TRBD1. The CDR3 is 17 residues long. The germline V gene encodes CDR1 MDHEN and CDR2 SYDVKM. V was clipped by 5 bases and J by 4 bases; unmatched bases: 12. The CDR3 sequence: CASSPDRGKFRNQPQHF. The CDR3 DNA reads as TGTGCCAGCAGTCCCGACAGGGGGAAGTTCCGGAATCAGCCCCAGCATTTT.

V gene TRBV5-1 combines with J gene TRBJ2-2; 14 bases align to TRBD2. The length of the CDR3 is 15 residues. Trimming at V came to 7 bases and at J to 6 bases, leaving 5 bases not matched to a gene. The germline V gene has CDR1 SGHRS and CDR2 YFSETQ. Written as DNA, the CDR3 is TGCGCCAGCCTAGGACTAGCGGGAGGACCCGGGGAGCTGTTTTTT. Its protein product is CASLGLAGGPGELFF.

V and J are TRBV7-2 and TRBJ2-7; D gene unclear. The V end was cut by 1 base, the J end by 5 bases, with 6 bases between. This CDR3 is built from 12 residues. Germline CDR1 reads SGHTA; CDR2 reads FQGNSA. CDR3 bases: TGTGCCAGCAGCTTAGATAGCCACGAGCAGTACTTC. Protein: CASSLDSHEQYF.

This sequence joins TRBV6-2 or TRBV6-3 and TRBJ2-1; possibly TRBD1 or TRBD2 for D (6 bases each). The V gene's germline CDR1 is MNHEY and CDR2 SVGEGT. Trimming left V 6 bases short and J 9 bases short, with 21 bases between. This CDR3 has 15 amino acids. CDR3: CASSPSWGAGTEQFF. In nucleotides, the CDR3 is TGTGCCAGCAGCCCCTCGTGGGGGGCAGGTACTGAGCAGTTCTTC.

This clone has more than one count but fewer than ten. The V and J genes are TRBV10-2 and TRBJ2-1; D ambiguous. V lost 5 bases, J lost 0 bases, and 11 bases lay in between. The CDR3 loop spans 15 amino acids. The germline CDR1 and CDR2 sequences are WSHSY and SAAADI. The CDR3 loop reads CASSLVSLSYNEQFF. For the CDR3, the DNA is TGCGCCAGCAGTCTCGTCTCTCTCTCCTACAATGAGCAGTTCTTC.

This rearrangement joins TRBV6-5 to TRBJ1-2, with 7 bases lining up with TRBD1. Germline CDR1 reads MNHEY; CDR2 reads SVGAGI. The CDR3 sequence is 15 residues long. After removal of 6 bases from V and 3 bases from J, the junction contained 10 bases not matched to a gene. DNA for the CDR3: TGTGCCAGCAGCCGGGACAGCGTAGGTGACTATGGCTACACCTTC. Its protein is CASSRDSVGDYGYTF.

V usage is TRBV7-2 and J usage is TRBJ1-2, with 9 positions matching TRBD1. The germline gives CDR1 SGHTA, CDR2 FQGNSA. Germline trimming cut 4 bases from V and 0 bases from J; bases unmatched to any gene: 6. This CDR3 is 16 amino acids long. Here the CDR3 reads CASSSGTGYANYGYTF. Here the CDR3 DNA reads TGTGCCAGCAGCTCGGGGACAGGGTACGCTAACTATGGCTACACCTTC.

The CDR3 here is CSVERGGPLNAYEQYF. The CDR3 DNA reads TGCAGCGTTGAAAGAGGAGGCCCCTTGAACGCCTACGAGCAGTACTTC. The chain joins TRBV29-1 to TRBJ2-7, with D perhaps matching TRBD2 (5 bases). Germline CDR1 and CDR2: SQVTM and ANQGSEA. The CDR3 is made up of 16 amino acids. V shed 2 bases and J shed 2 bases, with 19 bases lying between them.

In nucleotides, the CDR3 is TGTGCCAGCACCCCCGGCGGGACCTCGTGGGGTGAGCAGTACTTC. Its protein product is CASTPGGTSWGEQYF. The chain is built from TRBV7-2 and TRBJ2-7; weak D call: TRBD2 (6 bases). Trimming left V 7 bases short and J 7 bases short, with 23 bases between. The CDR3 consists of 15 residues. Germline V lookup: CDR1 SGHTA, CDR2 FQGNSA.